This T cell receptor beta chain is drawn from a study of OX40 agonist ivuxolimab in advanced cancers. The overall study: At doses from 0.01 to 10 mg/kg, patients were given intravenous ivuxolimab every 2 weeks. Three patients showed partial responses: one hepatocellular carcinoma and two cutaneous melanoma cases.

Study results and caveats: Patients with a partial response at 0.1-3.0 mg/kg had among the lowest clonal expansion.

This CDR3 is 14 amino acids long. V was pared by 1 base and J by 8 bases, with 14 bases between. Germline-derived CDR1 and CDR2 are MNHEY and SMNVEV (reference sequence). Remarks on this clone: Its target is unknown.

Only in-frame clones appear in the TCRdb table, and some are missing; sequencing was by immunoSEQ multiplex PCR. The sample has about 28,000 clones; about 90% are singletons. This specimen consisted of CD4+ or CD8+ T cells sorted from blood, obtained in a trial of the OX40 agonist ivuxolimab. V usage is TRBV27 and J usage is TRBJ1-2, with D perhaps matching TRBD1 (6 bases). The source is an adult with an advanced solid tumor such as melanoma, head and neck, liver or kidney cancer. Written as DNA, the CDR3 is TGTGCCAGCAGTTTATACGGGACACTGGGAGGCTACACCTTC. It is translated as CASSLYGTLGGYTF.